This TCR beta chain originates from a study of shared clonotypes between healthy human individuals. Study-wide context: The people who gave samples were a couple of women and three men aged 18 to 49.

After removal of 0 bases from V and 2 bases from J, the junction contained 1 base not matched to a gene. Germline V gene data show CDR1 as SGHRS and CDR2 as YFSETQ. This CDR3 has 15 residues. TCRdb's table, derived via immunoSEQ multiplex PCR, lists solely in-frame clones and lacks some. This repertoire shows under 1,100,000 clones, 70% to 80% found once; its top ten account for approximately 1.5%. Study outcomes and limitations: When naive CD4 clonotypes were compared across a few donors, approximately 5% were shared. Clonotypes which were not shared had lower generation probabilities than clonotypes that all four donors shared.

To note about this clone: Its target is unknown. It is likely a read error: a sequence one base away is far more abundant. The identical CDR3 is also encoded by other nucleotide sequences in the sample.

The sample comprised memory CD4+ T cells sorted from blood. Regarding subset: CD45RA-negative fraction. The TCR originated in a man between 18 and 29 years old in good health. The rearrangement uses TRBV5-1 and TRBJ2-2, with 7 bases identical to TRBD1. CDR3 sequence reads: CASSLGQGNTGELFF. DNA for the CDR3: TGCGCCAGCAGCTTGGGACAGGGTAACACCGGGGAGCTGTTTTTT.